The 3 T cell receptor beta chains in this list originate from one sample, sequenced in a study of Graves' ophthalmopathy and Graves' hyperthyroidism listed by TCRdb under 2018. The instrument was an Illumina HiSeq 2000. TCR beta CDR3 regions were amplified from RNA transcripts for repertoire sequencing. The first round was an RT-PCR using HTBI primers with the Qiagen OneStep RT-PCR kit, and this first round was followed by a second-round multiplex PCR, then size selection and purification. TCRdb cleaned the public reads at Q25 with fastp, built clones with MiXCR and kept in-frame beta chains. Each CDR3 protein gets just one entry, which takes the most common genes and DNA from the rows behind it. This sample comprises 300,000 to 500,000 distinct CDR3 sequences, 15% of them detected only once. Roughly 7% of the sample is in the top ten clones. Material: peripheral blood. The receptors were gathered from a young woman with stable Graves' hyperthyroidism. Donor details come from another sample of the same person, matched by shared clones.

This clonotype was seen at least ten times. V is TRBV6-5 and J is TRBJ1-1, with TRBD1 matching over 7 bases. V shed 6 bases and J 1 base; nucleotides not matched to a gene: 2. The V gene's germline CDR1 is MNHEY and CDR2 SVGAGI. This CDR3 contains 13 residues. The CDR3 DNA reads TGTGCCAGCAGGTACAGGGGGAACACTGAAGCTTTCTTT. Its protein is CASRYRGNTEAFF.

The V call is TRBV11-2, the J call TRBJ1-1; no clear D. This CDR3 has 14 residues. V was pared by 6 bases and J by 1 base, with 12 bases between. Germline V gene sequence: CDR1 SGHAT, CDR2 FQNNGV. In DNA form, the CDR3 reads TGTGCCAGCAGGCCTACGGCGGAGAACACTGAAGCTTTCTTT. Translated, it gives CASRPTAENTEAFF.

This clonotype was counted ten times or more. This CDR3 reads CASSFGRVQETQYF. In DNA, the CDR3 is TGTGCCAGCAGCTTCGGGCGGGTTCAAGAGACCCAGTACTTC. The J gene is TRBJ2-5, the V gene TRBV5-6; maybe TRBD2 (5 bases). The CDR3 runs to 14 residues. Deletions cut 2 bases from V and 2 bases from J, with 10 bases between. Germline CDR1 SGHDT, CDR2 YYEEEE. Drawing the rest from reference TRBV5-6 and TRBJ2-5, the complete variable domain is DAGVTQSPTHLIKTRGQQVTLRCSPKSGHDTVSWYQQALGQGPQFIFQYYEEEERQRGNFPDRFSGHQFPNYSSELNVNALLLGDSALYLCASSFGRVQETQYFGPGTRLLVL.